The 27 T cell receptor beta chains in this list originate from one sample, sequenced in a study of shared clonotypes between healthy human individuals. Using immunoSEQ multiplex PCR, the repertoire was profiled, and TCRdb retains in-frame clones only, with some absent. In the table there are approximately 2.5 million clones, more than 85% of which are singletons. Input material: naive CD4+ T cells from PBMCs. Stated subset: CD45RA+ positively selected. All receptors derive from a man between 18 and 35 years old in good health. Some clones in this sample may be carry-over from other donors' samples.

The chain recombines TRBV5-1 with TRBJ1-1; TRBD1 might be the D (5 bases). Deletions cut 4 bases from V and 0 bases from J, with 22 bases between. Germline V gene sequence: CDR1 SGHRS, CDR2 YFSETQ. The CDR3 loop spans 18 amino acids. CDR3 sequence: CASSQRGSGGVMNTEAFF. In DNA, the CDR3 is TGCGCCAGCAGCCAACGCGGGTCTGGGGGAGTAATGAACACTGAAGCTTTCTTT.

This chain links TRBV5-8 with TRBJ1-5, with unresolved D. CDR3 length: 13 amino acids. The ends were cut back, 1 base at V and 7 bases at J, with 9 bases in the middle. CDR1 SGHTS and CDR2 YDEGEE come from the germline V gene. The CDR3 DNA is TGTGCCAGCAGCTTGAGGTTCGGGCAGCCCCAGCATTTT. This translates into CASSLRFGQPQHF.

The chain carries TRBV19 and TRBJ2-5, with D tentatively TRBD1 (5 bases). The V and J ends lost 8 bases and 5 bases respectively, with 21 bases between them. This CDR3 has 15 residues. The germline CDR1 and CDR2 sequences are LNHDA and SQIVND (reference sequence). The CDR3 bases are TGTGCCAGTGGTCCTCAGGGAAAAGGGTGGGAGACCCAGTACTTC. Translating gives CASGPQGKGWETQYF.

The J gene is TRBJ1-5, the V gene TRBV7-9; 8 nucleotides line up with TRBD1. V dropped 5 bases and J dropped 5; count of bases not matched to a gene: 5. Germline V gene lookup returns CDR1 SEHNR and CDR2 FQNEAQ (reference sequence). The CDR3 runs to 14 residues. The CDR3 loop is CASSPQGEDQPQHF. The CDR3 nucleotides read TGTGCCAGCAGCCCACAGGGGGAAGATCAGCCCCAGCATTTT. Filled out from reference TRBV7-9 and TRBJ1-5, the complete variable domain reads DTGVSQNPRHKITKRGQNVTFRCDPISEHNRLYWYRQTLGQGPEFLTYFQNEAQLEKSRLLSDRFSAERPKGSFSTLEIQRTEQGDSAMYLCASSPQGEDQPQHFGDGTRLSIL.

A single count supports this clone. The chain combines TRBV19 with TRBJ1-5; TRBD1 aligns across 8 bases. With V trimmed by 3 bases and J by 5 bases, 6 bases remained unmatched. The CDR3 consists of 15 residues. Germline lookup yields CDR1 LNHDA and CDR2 SQIVND (reference sequence). The CDR3 here is CASSMGQVGYQPQHF. DNA for the CDR3: TGTGCCAGTAGTATGGGACAGGTTGGCTATCAGCCCCAGCATTTT.

About this clone: This sample includes further DNA sequences coding for the same CDR3. This chain connects TRBV5-1 to TRBJ2-3; the D is unclear. Trimming left V 3 bases short and J 1 base short, with 9 bases between. This CDR3 has 14 amino acids. Germline-derived CDR1 and CDR2 are SGHRS and YFSETQ. CDR3 residues: CASSSTSRTDTQYF. The CDR3 nucleotides are TGCGCCAGCAGCTCGACCTCGCGCACAGATACGCAGTATTTT.

The chain couples TRBV2 to TRBJ1-6; D is perhaps TRBD1 (5 bases). This CDR3 has 13 amino acids. The germline CDR1 and CDR2 sequences are SNHLY and FYNNEI. The V end was cut by 8 bases, the J end by 3 bases, with 8 bases between. The CDR3 reads CASGGDYNSPLHF. The CDR3 nucleotides read TGTGCCAGCGGAGGGGACTATAATTCACCCCTCCACTTT. The complete variable domain, with remaining parts taken from reference TRBV2 and TRBJ1-6, reads EPEVTQTPSHQVTQMGQEVILRCVPISNHLYFYWYRQILGQKVEFLVSFYNNEISEKSEIFDDQFSVERPDGSNFTLKIRSTKLEDSAMYFCASGGDYNSPLHFGNGTRLTVT.

The chain carries TRBV9 and TRBJ2-3; TRBD2 agrees at 13 bases. Losses at the gene ends were 3 bases for V and 3 bases for J; bases not matched to a gene: 4. The CDR3 spans 16 residues. Per germline, CDR1 SGDLS and CDR2 YYNGEE. The CDR3 DNA reads TGTGCCAGCAGCGGACCGGGACTAGCGGGGACAGATACGCAGTATTTT. Its protein product is CASSGPGLAGTDTQYF.

This chain connects TRBV6-1 to TRBJ2-6, with 7 bases matching TRBD1. The CDR3 is made up of 15 amino acids. Germline CDR1 reads MNHNS; CDR2 reads SASEGT. The trim removed 6 bases at V and 1 base at J, leaving 3 bases unmatched. The DNA of the CDR3 is TGTGCCAGCAGGGTACAGGGGTCTGGGGCCAACGTCCTGACTTTC. The encoded protein is CASRVQGSGANVLTF.

The chain recombines TRBV15 with TRBJ2-1; TRBD2 might be the D (5 bases). Germline V gene lookup returns CDR1 LNHNV and CDR2 YYDKDF (reference sequence). The CDR3 contains 13 residues. The V gene lost 5 bases and the J gene lost 9 bases, with 14 bases spanning the gap. Here the CDR3 DNA reads TGTGCCACCAGCGCCCGGGAAAGCGGTGAGCAGTTCTTC. This gives the protein CATSARESGEQFF.

This clone was seen once. The V gene is TRBV9, the J gene TRBJ1-3; maybe TRBD1 (6 bases). CDR1 is SGDLS and CDR2 is YYNGEE in the germline V gene. The ends were cut back, 4 bases at V and 1 base at J, with 6 bases in the middle. The CDR3 is made up of 13 amino acids. This chain's CDR3 is CASSTGSGNTIYF. The CDR3 DNA is TGTGCCAGCAGCACAGGGTCTGGAAACACCATATATTTT. Filled out from reference TRBV9 and TRBJ1-3, the complete variable domain reads DSGVTQTPKHLITATGQRVTLRCSPRSGDLSVYWYQQSLDQGLQFLIQYYNGEERAKGNILERFSAQQFPDLHSELNLSSLELGDSALYFCASSTGSGNTIYFGEGSWLTVV.

This rearrangement joins TRBV19 to TRBJ1-5, with TRBD1 matching over 9 bases. CDR1 and CDR2 (germline): LNHDA, SQIVND (reference sequence). V lost 8 bases, J lost 6 bases, and 11 bases stayed unmatched. This CDR3 contains 15 residues. Written as DNA, the CDR3 is TGTGCCAGTTTAGTATTAACAGGGGGCGTTCAGCCCCAGCATTTT. Its translation is CASLVLTGGVQPQHF. Looking up the rest from reference TRBV19 and TRBJ1-5 gives the full variable domain: DGGITQSPKYLFRKEGQNVTLSCEQNLNHDAMYWYRQDPGQGLRLIYYSQIVNDFQKGDIAEGYSVSREKKESFPLTVTSAQKNPTAFYLCASLVLTGGVQPQHFGDGTRLSIL.

The CDR3 region is CASSVPGGAGTQYF. Here the CDR3 DNA reads TGTGCCAGCAGTGTTCCCGGGGGCGCGGGTACGCAGTATTTT. The rearrangement uses TRBV25-1 and TRBJ2-3; D could derive from TRBD1 or TRBD2 (6 bases each). V was trimmed by 4 bases and J by 8 bases, leaving 16 bases between them. Germline V gene sequence: CDR1 MGHDK, CDR2 SYGVNS. The CDR3 runs to 14 residues. The variable domain in full, with the rest retrieved from reference TRBV25-1 and TRBJ2-3, is EADIYQTPRYLVIGTGKKITLECSQTMGHDKMYWYQQDPGMELHLIHYSYGVNSTEKGDLSSESTVSRIRTEHFPLTLESARPSHTSQYLCASSVPGGAGTQYFGPGTRLTVL.

This sequence joins TRBV29-1 and TRBJ2-5; D may be TRBD1 or TRBD2 (5 bases each). The assigned J gene may be wrong: the sequence end matches TRBJ2-7 better. This CDR3 is built from 13 residues. Germline V gives CDR1 SQVTM, CDR2 ANQGSEA. CDR3 nucleotide sequence: TGCAGCGCACATTCGGGACCTACCTACGAGCAGTACTTC. Translation gives CSAHSGPTYEQYF.

This rearrangement joins TRBV4-1 to TRBJ2-7; the match to TRBD2 covers 8 bases. CDR1 is MGHRA and CDR2 is YSYEKL in the germline V gene. This CDR3 has 15 residues. V trimming: 3 bases; J trimming: 1 base; junction bases outside the gene matches: 5. The CDR3: CASSHRSGSSYEQYF. The CDR3 DNA follows: TGCGCCAGCAGCCACCGCAGCGGGAGTTCCTACGAGCAGTACTTC.

About this clone: This clone may be a read error of a much larger clone one base away. Other DNA sequences within the sample encode an identical CDR3. This chain uses TRBV27 with TRBJ1-5; D is ambiguous. This CDR3 spans 13 amino acids. Trimming took 3 bases from V and 4 from J, leaving 7 bases between them. Germline CDR1 and CDR2: MNHEY and SMNVEV (reference sequence). The chain's CDR3 is CASSFNQNQPQHF. The DNA of the CDR3 is TGTGCCAGCAGTTTTAATCAGAATCAGCCCCAGCATTTT.

The CDR3 spells CASRIQGQWSEAFF. The CDR3 bases are TGTGCCAGCAGGATCCAGGGACAGTGGTCTGAAGCTTTCTTT. This chain joins TRBV28 and TRBJ1-1; 7 bases match TRBD1. This CDR3 spans 14 amino acids. Losses at the gene ends were 6 bases for V and 6 bases for J; bases not matched to a gene: 10. Per germline, CDR1 MDHEN and CDR2 SYDVKM.

The rearrangement joins TRBV5-1 to TRBJ1-2, with TRBD1 matching over 12 bases. This CDR3 comprises 14 residues. The ends lost 4 bases at V and 7 bases at J; junction bases unmatched: 5. From germline, CDR1 is SGHRS and CDR2 YFSETQ. The CDR3 region is CASSPGTGGSGYTF. CDR3 coding DNA: TGCGCCAGCAGCCCAGGGACAGGGGGCTCTGGCTACACCTTC.

This clone was counted once. Other nucleotide sequences from this sample produce the same CDR3. V is TRBV7-3 and J is TRBJ2-1; TRBD2 is a possible D gene (6 bases). Germline V gene lookup returns CDR1 SGHTA and CDR2 FQGTGA. The CDR3 is 14 residues long. V lost 3 bases and J 2 bases, leaving 8 bases between the germline ends. CDR3 residues: CASSLAGTYNEQFF. DNA of the CDR3: TGTGCCAGCAGCTTGGCGGGAACCTACAATGAGCAGTTCTTC.

The gene calls are TRBV9 and TRBJ2-5; D is unclear. V was shortened by 2 bases and J by 5 bases, with 13 bases between the two germline ends. Germline loops: CDR1 SGDLS, CDR2 YYNGEE. The CDR3 has 14 amino acids. The DNA of the CDR3 is TGTGCCAGCAGCGTGGGCCTTTATGGGGAGACCCAGTACTTC. Translated: CASSVGLYGETQYF. The full variable domain, completed using reference TRBV9 and TRBJ2-5, is DSGVTQTPKHLITATGQRVTLRCSPRSGDLSVYWYQQSLDQGLQFLIQYYNGEERAKGNILERFSAQQFPDLHSELNLSSLELGDSALYFCASSVGLYGETQYFGPGTRLLVL.

The rearrangement uses TRBV5-4 and TRBJ2-1, with D possibly matching TRBD2 (6 bases). Between the trimmed V and J ends, which lost 0 bases and 1 base, there was a span of 14 bases. The CDR3 runs to 17 residues. Germline V gene sequence: CDR1 SGHNT, CDR2 YYREEE (reference sequence). CDR3 in DNA: TGTGCCAGCAGCTTGGTTCAGGGCGGGGAGTCCTACAATGAGCAGTTCTTC. It specifies CASSLVQGGESYNEQFF.

The rearrangement joins TRBV2 to TRBJ2-1; possibly TRBD2 for D (6 bases). CDR3 length equals 15 residues. The V gene's germline CDR1 is SNHLY and CDR2 FYNNEI. The germline V and J ends were trimmed by 5 bases and 0 bases, with 11 bases remaining between them. CDR3 coding DNA: TGTGCCAGCAGTCCCTATAGCGGCTCCTACAATGAGCAGTTCTTC. It encodes CASSPYSGSYNEQFF.

A word on this clone: Other nucleotide sequences from this sample produce the same CDR3. The CDR3: CASRGSTDTQYF. DNA for the CDR3: TGTGCCAGCAGGGGGAGCACAGATACGCAGTATTTT. The V gene is TRBV25-1, the J gene TRBJ2-3; D is unresolved. Trimming pared 6 bases from V and 0 bases from J, leaving 4 bases between. This CDR3 comprises 12 residues. The germline V gene has CDR1 MGHDK and CDR2 SYGVNS.

This clone was recorded a few times. The rearrangement uses TRBV6-1 and TRBJ1-2; D is perhaps TRBD1 (6 bases). The germline CDR1 and CDR2 sequences are MNHNS and SASEGT. V lost 1 base and J lost 8, with 20 bases in between. The CDR3 extends over 16 amino acids. CDR3 sequence: CASSEGFLPETGGYTF. CDR3 nucleotide sequence: TGTGCCAGCAGTGAAGGATTTTTGCCCGAGACAGGCGGCTACACCTTC.

The chain links TRBV7-3 to TRBJ2-1, with no clear D. The V gene's germline CDR1 is SGHTA and CDR2 FQGTGA. The germline V and J ends were trimmed by 5 bases and 3 bases, with 17 bases remaining between them. The CDR3 extends over 16 amino acids. The CDR3, as DNA: TGTGCCAGCAGCCAGGTCTCTTCGCGGTTCTACAATGAGCAGTTCTTC. Its protein product is CASSQVSSRFYNEQFF.

The chain couples TRBV5-1 to TRBJ2-3; D is ambiguous. The CDR3 extends over 13 amino acids. Trimming stripped 5 bases from V and 2 bases from J, with 9 bases between. Germline CDR1 and CDR2: SGHRS and YFSETQ. The CDR3 bases are TGCGCCAGCAGAAAGACCCACACAGATACGCAGTATTTT. This encodes CASRKTHTDTQYF.

On this clone: The sample contains more than one DNA sequence encoding this CDR3. This sequence joins TRBV9 and TRBJ2-3; D is possibly TRBD2 (5 bases). The CDR3 has 13 residues. The germline V gene has CDR1 SGDLS and CDR2 YYNGEE. Between the trimmed V and J ends, which lost 0 bases and 3 bases, there was a span of 5 bases. The CDR3 DNA follows: TGTGCCAGCAGCGTAGCGGGGACAGATACGCAGTATTTT. Translating it yields CASSVAGTDTQYF. Filled out from reference TRBV9 and TRBJ2-3, the complete variable domain reads DSGVTQTPKHLITATGQRVTLRCSPRSGDLSVYWYQQSLDQGLQFLIQYYNGEERAKGNILERFSAQQFPDLHSELNLSSLELGDSALYFCASSVAGTDTQYFGPGTRLTVL.